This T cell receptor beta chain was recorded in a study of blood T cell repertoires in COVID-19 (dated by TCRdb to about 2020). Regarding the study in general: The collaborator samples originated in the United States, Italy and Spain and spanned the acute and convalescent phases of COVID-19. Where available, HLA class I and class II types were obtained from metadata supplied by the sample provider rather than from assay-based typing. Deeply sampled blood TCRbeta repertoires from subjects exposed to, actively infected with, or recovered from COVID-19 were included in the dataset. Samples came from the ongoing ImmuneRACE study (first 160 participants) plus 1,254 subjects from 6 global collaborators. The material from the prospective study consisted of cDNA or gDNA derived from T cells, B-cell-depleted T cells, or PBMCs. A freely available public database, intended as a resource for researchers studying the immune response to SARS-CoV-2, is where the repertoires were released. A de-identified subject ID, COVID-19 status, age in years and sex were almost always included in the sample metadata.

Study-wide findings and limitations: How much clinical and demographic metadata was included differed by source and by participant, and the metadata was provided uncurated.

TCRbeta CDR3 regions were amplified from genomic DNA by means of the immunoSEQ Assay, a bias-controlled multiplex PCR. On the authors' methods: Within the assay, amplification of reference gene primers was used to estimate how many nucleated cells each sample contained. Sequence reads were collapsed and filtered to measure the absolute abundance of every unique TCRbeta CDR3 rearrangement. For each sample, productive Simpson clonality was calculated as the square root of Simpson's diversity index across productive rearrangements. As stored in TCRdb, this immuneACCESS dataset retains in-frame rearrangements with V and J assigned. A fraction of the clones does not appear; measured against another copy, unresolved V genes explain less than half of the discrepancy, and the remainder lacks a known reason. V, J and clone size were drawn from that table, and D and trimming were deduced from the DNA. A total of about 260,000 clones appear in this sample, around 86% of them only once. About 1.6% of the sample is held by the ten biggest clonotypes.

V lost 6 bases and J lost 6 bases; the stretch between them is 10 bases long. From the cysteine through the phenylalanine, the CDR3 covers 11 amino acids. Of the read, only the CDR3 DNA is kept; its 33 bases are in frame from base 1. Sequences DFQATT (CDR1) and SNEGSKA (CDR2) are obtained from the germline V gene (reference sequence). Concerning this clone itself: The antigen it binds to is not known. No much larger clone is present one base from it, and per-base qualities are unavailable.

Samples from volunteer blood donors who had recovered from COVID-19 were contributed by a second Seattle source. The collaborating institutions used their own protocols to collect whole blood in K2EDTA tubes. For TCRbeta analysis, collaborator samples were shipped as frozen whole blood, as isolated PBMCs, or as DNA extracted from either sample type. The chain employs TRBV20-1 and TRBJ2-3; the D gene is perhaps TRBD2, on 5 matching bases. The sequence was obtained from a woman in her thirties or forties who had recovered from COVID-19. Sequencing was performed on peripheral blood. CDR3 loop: CSASTGDTQYF. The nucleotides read TGCAGTGCCTCCACGGGGGATACGCAGTATTTT.